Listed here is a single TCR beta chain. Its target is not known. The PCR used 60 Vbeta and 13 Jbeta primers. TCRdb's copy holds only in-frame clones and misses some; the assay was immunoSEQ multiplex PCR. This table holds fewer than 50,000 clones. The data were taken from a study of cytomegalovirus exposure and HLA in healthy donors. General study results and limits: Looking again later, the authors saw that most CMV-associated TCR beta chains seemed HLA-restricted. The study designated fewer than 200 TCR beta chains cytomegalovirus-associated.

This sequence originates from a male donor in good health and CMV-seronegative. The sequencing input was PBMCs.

The CDR3 protein is CASRGQGKVYGYTF. CDR3 sequence (DNA): TGTGCCAGCAGGGGGCAGGGGAAGGTCTATGGCTACACCTTC. The chain combines TRBV5-6 with TRBJ1-2; D may be TRBD1 (6 bases). V lost 5 bases to trimming and J lost 4 bases, with 15 bases between them. The CDR3 covers 14 residues. The V gene's germline CDR1 is SGHDT and CDR2 YYEEEE.